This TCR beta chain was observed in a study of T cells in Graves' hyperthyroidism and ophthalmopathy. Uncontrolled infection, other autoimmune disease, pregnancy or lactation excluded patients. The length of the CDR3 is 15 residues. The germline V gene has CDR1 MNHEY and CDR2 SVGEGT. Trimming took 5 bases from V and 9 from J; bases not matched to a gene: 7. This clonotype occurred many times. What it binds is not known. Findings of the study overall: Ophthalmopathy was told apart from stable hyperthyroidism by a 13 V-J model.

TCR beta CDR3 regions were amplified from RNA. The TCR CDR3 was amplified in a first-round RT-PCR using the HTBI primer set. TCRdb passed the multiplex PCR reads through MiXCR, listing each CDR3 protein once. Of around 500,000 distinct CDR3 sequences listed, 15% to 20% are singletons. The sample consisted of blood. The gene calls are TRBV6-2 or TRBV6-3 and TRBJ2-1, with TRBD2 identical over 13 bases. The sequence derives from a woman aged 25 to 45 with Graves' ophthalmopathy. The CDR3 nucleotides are TGTGCCAGCAGTAGGACTAGCGGGAGTCTTGGTGAGCAGTTCTTC. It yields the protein CASSRTSGSLGEQFF.